This TCR beta chain was profiled in a study of T cells in Graves' hyperthyroidism and ophthalmopathy. Researchers amplified the TCR beta CDR3 regions from RNA transcripts. Using the HTBI primer set, a first-round RT-PCR was run on the TCR CDR3. TCRdb called the multiplex PCR reads again in MiXCR, with one record for every CDR3 protein. Of about 600,000 distinct CDR3 sequences listed, more than 14% were seen once; the top ten hold 9.5% to 15%. This CDR3 has 15 amino acids. CDR1 and CDR2 (germline): DFQATT, SNEGSKA (reference sequence). V lost 3 bases to trimming and J lost 12 bases; unmatched junction nucleotides: 15. This clonotype occurred many times.

The rearrangement joins TRBV20-1 to TRBJ2-1, with TRBD1 identical over 9 bases. The sequence derives from a woman aged 50 to 60 with Graves' ophthalmopathy. Sequenced: blood. In DNA form, the CDR3 reads TGCAGTGCTAGGGTACCGGGACAGGGCACCTTGGGGCAGTTCTTC. Translation: CSARVPGQGTLGQFF.